The 24 T cell receptor beta chains listed next were all sequenced from one sample in a study of neoadjuvant nivolumab and ipilimumab in lung cancer. Method: immunoSEQ multiplex PCR; TCRdb's copy keeps in-frame clones and lacks some. This sample yields about 29,000 clones, of which more than 80% are seen a single time; about 5.5% belongs to the top ten. The material sequenced was tumor tissue, taken after neoadjuvant nivolumab, alone or with ipilimumab, at or shortly before surgery. The receptors stem from an adult with non-small cell lung cancer.

The chain recombines TRBV7-2 with TRBJ2-7; D unresolved. Trimming took 4 bases from V and 2 from J, leaving 6 bases between them. The CDR3 loop spans 12 amino acids. Germline V gives CDR1 SGHTA, CDR2 FQGNSA. The CDR3 loop is CASSSAPYEQYF. CDR3 DNA: TGTGCCAGCAGCTCCGCACCCTACGAGCAGTACTTC. Together with reference TRBV7-2 and TRBJ2-7, the CDR3 gives the full variable domain: GAGVSQSPSNKVTEKGKDVELRCDPISGHTALYWYRQSLGQGLEFLIYFQGNSAPDKSGLPSDRFSAERTGGSVSTLTIQRTQQEDSAVYLCASSSAPYEQYFGPGTRLTVT.

CDR3 sequence reads: CSVNPGQSYNEQFF. The CDR3 bases are TGCAGCGTTAACCCAGGACAGTCCTACAATGAGCAGTTCTTC. This chain uses TRBV29-1 with TRBJ2-1; weak D call: TRBD1 (6 bases). The V gene lost 5 bases and the J gene lost 1 base, with 12 bases spanning the gap. This CDR3 region has 14 residues. Germline-derived CDR1 and CDR2 are SQVTM and ANQGSEA.

In this sample, this clone turned up once. V and J are TRBV11-2 and TRBJ1-5; D gene unclear. This CDR3 comprises 13 residues. V lost 5 bases and J lost 4, with 9 bases in between. Germline lookup yields CDR1 SGHAT and CDR2 FQNNGV. The CDR3, as DNA: TGTGCCAGCAGCCGCGGCCTAAATCAGCCCCAGCATTTT. As protein: CASSRGLNQPQHF.

The chain recombines TRBV11-1 with TRBJ2-1, with 9 nucleotides matching TRBD2. The J segment lost 2 bases and the V segment lost 1 base, leaving 6 bases of the junction unmatched. This CDR3 comprises 17 residues. In germline, CDR1 is SGHAT, CDR2 FQDESV (reference sequence). The CDR3 DNA reads as TGTGCCAGCAGCTTAGAGCGGGGGGACTATACCTACAATGAGCAGTTCTTC. Translation gives CASSLERGDYTYNEQFF.

This rearrangement joins TRBV7-2 to TRBJ1-4; D is ambiguous. Trimming stripped 5 bases from V and 10 bases from J, with 11 bases between. Germline CDR1 and CDR2: SGHTA and FQGNSA. The CDR3 contains 12 residues. The CDR3 here is CASSLTDGKLFF. The CDR3 bases are TGTGCCAGCAGCCTCACCGATGGAAAACTGTTTTTT.

The CDR3 DNA is TGTGCCAGCAGCTTGGAAGGACAGGGTGGAGGGGAGCTGTTTTTT. It codes for CASSLEGQGGGELFF. This chain uses TRBV7-6 with TRBJ2-2; 8 bases fit TRBD1. The junction had 8 bases not matched to a gene; V was cut back by 3 bases and J by 8 bases. The CDR3 contains 15 residues. Per germline, CDR1 SGHVS and CDR2 FNYEAQ.

This chain links TRBV30 with TRBJ1-4; D unclear. CDR3 length: 13 residues. Per germline, CDR1 GTSNPN and CDR2 SVGIG (reference sequence). V was cut by 5 bases and J by 0 bases, with 7 bases left in between. CDR3 nucleotide sequence: TGTGCCTGGGAAGCTGCAACTAATGAAAAACTGTTTTTT. Translating gives CAWEAATNEKLFF.

This clone was detected only once. The rearrangement links TRBV28 to TRBJ1-2; D is uncertain. CDR3 length: 13 residues. Trimming pared 3 bases from V and 7 bases from J, leaving 12 bases between. Germline CDR1 MDHEN, CDR2 SYDVKM. The CDR3: CASSFVGRGGYTF. In DNA, the CDR3 is TGTGCCAGCAGTTTCGTAGGCCGCGGTGGCTACACCTTC.

This rearrangement joins TRBV6-6 to TRBJ2-3; 10 bases are shared with TRBD2. V shed 2 bases, J shed 2 bases, and the junction held 4 bases outside the gene matches. Per germline, CDR1 MNHNY and CDR2 SVGAGI (reference sequence). The CDR3 has 16 amino acids. CDR3 nucleotides: TGTGCCAGCAGTTACAAACTAGCGGGATCCACAGATACGCAGTATTTT. Amino acids: CASSYKLAGSTDTQYF.

This clone came up once. The CDR3 DNA reads as TGTGCCAGCAGTTACCAGGGAGGAGGGAGCAATCAGCCCCAGCATTTT. Protein: CASSYQGGGSNQPQHF. This chain joins TRBV6-6 and TRBJ1-5; TRBD1 might be the D (5 bases). CDR1 and CDR2 from the germline V gene are MNHNY and SVGAGI (reference sequence). The CDR3 extends over 16 amino acids. With 2 bases removed from V and 1 base from J, the gap between germline ends came to 12 bases.

The V and J genes are TRBV5-5 and TRBJ2-7; 11 bases are shared with TRBD2. The CDR3 runs to 17 residues. The germline gives CDR1 SGHKS, CDR2 YYEKEE (reference sequence). The V segment lost 1 base and the J segment 2 bases; nucleotides outside the gene matches: 8. CDR3 DNA: TGTGCCAGCAGCTTGAGAATAGCGGGAGGGCCGGCCTACGAGCAGTACTTC. The encoded protein is CASSLRIAGGPAYEQYF. The full variable domain, completed using reference TRBV5-5 and TRBJ2-7, is DAGVTQSPTHLIKTRGQQVTLRCSPISGHKSVSWYQQVLGQGPQFIFQYYEKEERGRGNFPDRFSARQFPNYSSELNVNALLLGDSALYLCASSLRIAGGPAYEQYFGPGTRLTVT.

The rearrangement uses TRBV25-1 and TRBJ2-7, with 12 bases matching TRBD1. Losses at the gene ends were 7 bases for V and 7 bases for J; bases not matched to a gene: 8. Germline CDR1 is MGHDK and CDR2 is SYGVNS. This CDR3 region has 14 residues. CDR3 in DNA: TGTGCCAGCACCGCCGGGACAGGGGGCCGGGAGCAGTACTTC. The encoded protein is CASTAGTGGREQYF.

This clone came up once. The chain joins TRBV6-5 to TRBJ2-3; 7 bases match TRBD2. CDR3 length: 16 residues. Losses at the gene ends were 2 bases for V and 6 bases for J; bases not matched to a gene: 11. The germline V gene encodes CDR1 MNHEY and CDR2 SVGAGI. The CDR3 loop is CASSYQGSSGADTQYF. The DNA of the CDR3 is TGTGCCAGCAGTTACCAGGGTTCTAGCGGTGCCGATACGCAGTATTTT.

The V gene is TRBV30, the J gene TRBJ1-1; D perhaps matches TRBD1 (5 bases). The germline CDR1 and CDR2 sequences are GTSNPN and SVGIG (reference sequence). Trimming took off 4 bases at V and 5 bases at J, with 14 bases between the two ends. The CDR3 consists of 13 residues. CDR3 DNA: TGTGCCTGGACCCCCGGGGGGTGGACTGAAGCTTTCTTT. This sequence encodes CAWTPGGWTEAFF.

CDR3 sequence: CSVVTGGVYNEQFF. The CDR3 DNA follows: TGCAGCGTTGTAACGGGGGGCGTTTACAATGAGCAGTTCTTC. The chain links TRBV29-1 to TRBJ2-1; tentatively, D is TRBD2 (7 bases). In germline, CDR1 is SQVTM, CDR2 ANQGSEA. Trimming pared 4 bases from V and 4 bases from J, leaving 14 bases between. The CDR3 consists of 14 residues.

The rearrangement joins TRBV13 to TRBJ2-7, with D possibly TRBD2 on 6 matching bases. Germline CDR1 reads PRHDT; CDR2 reads FYEKMQ (reference sequence). This CDR3 has 14 amino acids. V was pared by 2 bases and J by 5 bases, with 13 bases between. The CDR3 bases are TGTGCCAGCAGCTTAAATGGAGGGTATGACGAGCAGTACTTC. Amino acid sequence: CASSLNGGYDEQYF.

Here the CDR3 reads CASSAVGRETQYF. The CDR3 coding sequence is TGTGCCAGTAGCGCCGTGGGGAGAGAGACCCAGTACTTC. The chain is built from TRBV19 and TRBJ2-5; D might be TRBD2 (5 bases). V lost 6 bases and J 4 bases, leaving 12 bases between the germline ends. In germline, CDR1 is LNHDA, CDR2 SQIVND (reference sequence). This CDR3 spans 13 amino acids.

The chain combines TRBV7-9 with TRBJ2-1, with D possibly matching TRBD1 (6 bases). Trimming pared 3 bases from V and 6 bases from J, leaving 21 bases between. Looked up from germline, CDR1 is SEHNR and CDR2 is FQNEAQ (reference sequence). The CDR3 consists of 17 residues. CDR3 sequence reads: CASSFWGQRPPSNEQFF. The CDR3 DNA reads TGTGCCAGCAGCTTCTGGGGGCAAAGGCCCCCCTCCAATGAGCAGTTCTTC.

V is TRBV19 and J is TRBJ1-2, with D tentatively TRBD1 (6 bases). Between the trimmed V and J ends, which lost 6 bases and 6 bases, there was a span of 14 bases. In germline, CDR1 is LNHDA, CDR2 SQIVND (reference sequence). The CDR3 length is 13 residues. The CDR3 protein is CASRQGGTNGYTF. The CDR3, as DNA: TGTGCCAGTAGACAGGGAGGCACCAATGGCTACACCTTC.

V is TRBV7-2 and J is TRBJ1-2, with 9 bases aligning to TRBD1. The length of the CDR3 is 15 residues. The V and J ends lost 5 bases and 8 bases, in that order; junction bases with no gene match: 12. In germline, CDR1 is SGHTA, CDR2 FQGNSA. In nucleotides, the CDR3 is TGTGCCAGCAGCCAATCGGGACAGGGAATAGGCGGCTACACCTTC. Encoded protein: CASSQSGQGIGGYTF.

V is TRBV11-1 and J is TRBJ2-6, with a weak D call TRBD1 (5 bases). Germline V gene data show CDR1 as SGHAT and CDR2 as FQDESV (reference sequence). Trimming removed 6 bases at V and 0 bases at J, with 15 bases between. The CDR3 is made up of 17 amino acids. The chain's CDR3 is CASSATTAHSGANVLTF. The CDR3, as DNA: TGTGCCAGCAGTGCGACGACAGCCCACTCTGGGGCCAACGTCCTGACTTTC.

The chain combines TRBV15 with TRBJ1-5, with D perhaps matching TRBD1 (5 bases). Per the germline V gene, CDR1 is LNHNV and CDR2 is YYDKDF (reference sequence). The V end was cut by 8 bases, the J end by 4 bases, with 12 bases between. The CDR3 runs to 13 residues. The CDR3 region is CATGRGVNQPQHF. CDR3 DNA sequence: TGTGCCACCGGACGAGGGGTAAATCAGCCCCAGCATTTT.

This clone was seen just once. This rearrangement joins TRBV15 to TRBJ1-6; TRBD1 might be the D (5 bases). V lost 6 bases and J lost 0, with 18 bases in between. The length of the CDR3 is 18 residues. Germline V gene sequence: CDR1 LNHNV, CDR2 YYDKDF (reference sequence). CDR3 amino acids: CATRMEGPLVSYNSPLHF. The CDR3 nucleotides are TGTGCCACCAGAATGGAGGGGCCGCTAGTCTCCTATAATTCACCCCTCCACTTT.

In its sample, this clone was seen a few times. V and J are TRBV30 and TRBJ1-1; 9 nucleotides align to TRBD1. The V and J ends lost 0 bases and 4 bases, in that order; junction bases with no gene match: 3. CDR3 length equals 14 residues. The germline gives CDR1 GTSNPN, CDR2 SVGIG (reference sequence). The CDR3 DNA is TGTGCCTGGAGTGTAGGGACAGGGTTCACTGAAGCTTTCTTT. Its translation: CAWSVGTGFTEAFF.